The 3 T cell receptor beta chains in this list originate from one sample, sequenced in a study of T cells after yellow fever vaccination. Each CDR3 protein is one row after TCRdb ran MiXCR on the 5' RACE reads. The sample has a few hundred thousand distinct CDR3 sequences, 6.2% seen once; the top ten hold 15%. This specimen consisted of PBMCs, obtained 5 days after the yellow fever booster vaccination. The receptors here all came from a man aged 30 to 39 who received the YFV17D yellow fever vaccine.

This clonotype was counted only a few times. The chain employs TRBV7-9 and TRBJ2-7; 8 positions match TRBD1. Unmatched junction bases numbered 3, after V lost 5 bases and J lost 6 bases. Germline CDR1 reads SEHNR; CDR2 reads FQNEAQ (reference sequence). The CDR3 is 12 amino acids. The CDR3: CASSVGTGEQYF. In nucleotides, the CDR3 is TGTGCCAGCAGCGTCGGGACAGGCGAGCAGTACTTC.

In its sample, this clonotype was seen many times. V gene TRBV29-1 combines with J gene TRBJ2-1; D is undetermined. Germline assignment: CDR1 SQVTM and CDR2 ANQGSEA. The V and J ends lost 6 bases and 10 bases respectively, with 25 bases between them. The CDR3 totals 15 residues. CDR3 in DNA: TGCAGCGTGGGTAGAGATCCCCCATTTGATATCGAGCAGTTCTTC. The encoded protein is CSVGRDPPFDIEQFF.

This clonotype was counted between two and nine times. The chain carries TRBV30 and TRBJ2-3, with D unclear. From germline, CDR1 is GTSNPN and CDR2 SVGIG (reference sequence). Trimming took 2 bases from V and 6 from J, leaving 9 bases between them. The CDR3 covers 12 residues. CDR3 protein: CAWSPHGDTQYF. Here the CDR3 DNA reads TGTGCCTGGAGTCCTCACGGGGATACGCAGTATTTT. The whole variable domain, filled in from reference TRBV30 and TRBJ2-3, reads SQTIHQWPATLVQPVGSPLSLECTVEGTSNPNLYWYRQAAGRGLQLLFYSVGIGQISSEVPQNLSASRPQDRQFILSSKKLLLSDSGFYLCAWSPHGDTQYFGPGTRLTVL.